This T cell receptor (beta chain) was sequenced for a study of T cells in Graves' hyperthyroidism and ophthalmopathy. Study results and limitations: Ophthalmopathy and stable hyperthyroidism were separated by a 13 V-J model.

RNA transcripts were the template for amplifying TCR beta CDR3 regions. A first-round RT-PCR of the TCR CDR3 used the HTBI primer set. One entry per CDR3 protein, called by TCRdb with MiXCR from the multiplex PCR reads. Seen here are approximately 570,000 distinct CDR3 sequences, just under 20% observed once, and the top ten hold about half. About this clonotype itself: Its antigen is still unknown.

This CDR3 comprises 13 residues. CDR1 and CDR2 from the germline V gene are SGHTA and FQGNSA. V shed 5 bases and J 6 bases; nucleotides not matched to a gene: 4. The TCR sequence derives from a man aged 40-49 years with Graves' ophthalmopathy. Specimen: blood. V and J are TRBV7-2 and TRBJ2-1, with 7 nucleotides matching TRBD1. CDR3 sequence: CASSLRQGNEQFF. DNA of the CDR3: TGTGCCAGCAGCCTCCGACAGGGCAATGAGCAGTTCTTC.